The source of this TCR beta chain is a study of blood T cell repertoires in COVID-19. At the level of the study: Italy, Spain and the United States were the sources of the convalescent and acute COVID-19 samples.

The V and J ends lost 2 bases and 4 bases respectively, with 10 bases between them. Germline lookup yields CDR1 MNHEY and CDR2 SMNVEV (reference sequence). This CDR3 spans 14 amino acids. Participant reports of clinical history set cohort assignment. Assay: immunoSEQ multiplex PCR; the TCRdb copy retains only in-frame clones and omits some. The table lists 230,000 or so clones, about nine tenths of them singletons. The sample taken for sequencing was PBMCs or T cells enriched from blood (not recorded which). The TCR originated in a woman between 35 and 50 years old with acute COVID-19. V usage is TRBV27 and J usage is TRBJ2-3, with no clear D. The CDR3 DNA is TGTGCCAGCAGTTTAACCCCTCCGGCAGATACGCAGTATTTT. Protein sequence: CASSLTPPADTQYF.